This T cell receptor beta chain was observed in a study of vaccination and CD4 T cells after COVID-19. Study in general: The post-vaccine samples came a median approximately 72 days after dose two (range 14 to 241).

In germline, CDR1 is ENHRY, CDR2 SYGVKD. CDR3 size: 14 residues. V dropped 4 bases and J dropped 0 bases, with 9 bases sitting between them. As to treatment: approximately 9-day PBMC culture with coronavirus spike peptide pools or control peptides (ViraFEST assay). This clonotype has a handful of counts. Its antigen is not identified. The study sequenced cultured CD4+ T cell DNA using the Oncomine TCR Beta short-read assay. Researchers extracted genomic DNA from CD4+ T cells that had been cultured. TCRdb reprocessed the PCR reads via MiXCR and lists one record per CDR3 protein. The sample consists of about 8,900 distinct CDR3 sequences, 64% of them appearing once.

This receptor was obtained from a human donor who had recovered from COVID-19. Sequenced material: CD4+ T cells from blood, cultured in vitro. The V and J genes are TRBV10-3 and TRBJ2-5; D not resolved. The CDR3 reads CAISGFDNQETQYF. The CDR3 nucleotides read TGTGCCATCAGTGGCTTTGACAACCAAGAGACCCAGTACTTC.